The T cell receptor (beta chain) described here comes from a study of T cell repertoires in cytomegalovirus infection (dated by TCRdb to between 2018 and 2021). As for the study more broadly: Because public TCR beta signatures pointed to carriage of CMV infection together with the matching HLA type, the HLA type of each donor mattered for the analysis.

This sample was sequenced with an Illumina HiSeq 1500. TCRdb ran its own pipeline on the public reads, namely fastp trimming at Q25 and MiXCR clone calling, and kept in-frame beta chains. Here each entry gathers all rows of one CDR3 protein and keeps the most common genes and DNA. This sample has approximately 150,000 distinct CDR3 sequences in its table, and about 6.5% of those were observed once. The ten largest clones capture about a sixth of the sample. What the research found in general, with its limitations: The ex vivo response was dominated by HLA-C-restricted CMV-specific TCR beta clonotypes, and the single most frequent clonotype in two of eight donors was supplied by these HLA-C-restricted clonotypes. Carriers of CMV infection plus the relevant HLA type were discriminated by the cumulative frequency of public TCR beta family members in the study cohort and in an independent approximately 360-donor cohort.

This clonotype was counted ten times or more. Its binding antigen is unknown. The record has no base qualities; no much larger clone is one base away. The CDR3 starts with the cysteine, ends with the phenylalanine, and has 12 residues. This entry keeps only the CDR3 DNA: 36 bases, framed from base 1. CDR1 and CDR2 are read off the germline V gene (reference sequence) as LNHDA and SQIVND. V loses 7 bases, J loses 3 bases, and the germline ends lie 10 bases apart. The sequence was obtained from a human donor in good health (CMV status not recorded). Some clones in this sample may be carry-over from other donors' samples. Material for sequencing was PBMCs. The V and J genes are TRBV19 and TRBJ2-7; the D gene assignment is ambiguous. The DNA sequence reads TGTGCCAGTAATGATGGAAGCTACGAGCAGTACTTC. Translated, this is CASNDGSYEQYF. With the rest looked up from the reference TRBV19 and TRBJ2-7 genes rather than sequenced, the full variable domain is DGGITQSPKYLFRKEGQNVTLSCEQNLNHDAMYWYRQDPGQGLRLIYYSQIVNDFQKGDIAEGYSVSREKKESFPLTVTSAQKNPTAFYLCASNDGSYEQYFGPGTRLTVT.